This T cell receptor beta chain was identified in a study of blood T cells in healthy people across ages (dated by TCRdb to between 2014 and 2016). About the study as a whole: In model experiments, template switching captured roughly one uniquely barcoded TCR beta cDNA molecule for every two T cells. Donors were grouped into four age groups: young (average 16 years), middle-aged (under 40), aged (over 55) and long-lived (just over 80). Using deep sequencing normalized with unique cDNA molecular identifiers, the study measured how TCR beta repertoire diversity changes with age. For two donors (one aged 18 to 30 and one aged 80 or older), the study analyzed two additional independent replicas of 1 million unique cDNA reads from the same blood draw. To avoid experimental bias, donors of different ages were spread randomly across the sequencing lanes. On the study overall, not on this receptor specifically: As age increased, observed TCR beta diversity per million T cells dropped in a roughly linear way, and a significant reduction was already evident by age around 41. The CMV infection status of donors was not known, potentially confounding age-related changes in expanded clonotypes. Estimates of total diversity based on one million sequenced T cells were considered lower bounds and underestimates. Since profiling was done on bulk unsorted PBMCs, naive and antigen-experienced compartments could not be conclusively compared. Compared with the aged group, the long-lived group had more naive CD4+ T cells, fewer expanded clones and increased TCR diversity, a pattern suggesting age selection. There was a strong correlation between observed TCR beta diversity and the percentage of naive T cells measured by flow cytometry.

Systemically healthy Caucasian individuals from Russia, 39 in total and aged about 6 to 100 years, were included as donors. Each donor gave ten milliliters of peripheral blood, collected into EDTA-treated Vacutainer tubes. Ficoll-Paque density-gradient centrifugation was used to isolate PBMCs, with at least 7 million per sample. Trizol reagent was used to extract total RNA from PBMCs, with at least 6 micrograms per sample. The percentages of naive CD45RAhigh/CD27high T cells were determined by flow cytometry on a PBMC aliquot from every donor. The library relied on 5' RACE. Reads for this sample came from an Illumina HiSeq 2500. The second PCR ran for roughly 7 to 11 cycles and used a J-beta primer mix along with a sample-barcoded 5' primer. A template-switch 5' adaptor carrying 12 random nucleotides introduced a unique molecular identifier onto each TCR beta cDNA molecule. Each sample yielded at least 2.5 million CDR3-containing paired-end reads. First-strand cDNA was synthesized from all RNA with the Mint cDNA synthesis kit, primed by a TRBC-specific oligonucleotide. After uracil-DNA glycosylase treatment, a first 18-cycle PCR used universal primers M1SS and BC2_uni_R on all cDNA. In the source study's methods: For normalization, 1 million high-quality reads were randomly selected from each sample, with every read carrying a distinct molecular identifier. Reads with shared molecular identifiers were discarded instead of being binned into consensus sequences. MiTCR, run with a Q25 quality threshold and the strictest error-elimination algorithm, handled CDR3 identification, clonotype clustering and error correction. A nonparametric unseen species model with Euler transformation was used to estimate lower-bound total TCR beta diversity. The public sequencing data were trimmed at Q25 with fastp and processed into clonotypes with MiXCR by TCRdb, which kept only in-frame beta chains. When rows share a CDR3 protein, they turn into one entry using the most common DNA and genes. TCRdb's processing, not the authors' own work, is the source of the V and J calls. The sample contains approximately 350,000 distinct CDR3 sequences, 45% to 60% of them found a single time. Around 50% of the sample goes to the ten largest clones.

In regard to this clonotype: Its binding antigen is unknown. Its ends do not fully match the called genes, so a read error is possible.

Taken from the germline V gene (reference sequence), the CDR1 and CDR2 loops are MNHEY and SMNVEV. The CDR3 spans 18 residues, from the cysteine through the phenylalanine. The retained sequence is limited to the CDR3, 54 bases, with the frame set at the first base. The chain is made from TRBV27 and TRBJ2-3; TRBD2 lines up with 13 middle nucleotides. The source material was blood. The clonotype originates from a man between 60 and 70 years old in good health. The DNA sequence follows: TGTGCCAGCAGCCCAAGGGGACTAGCGGGGTTGAGCACAGAGACGCAGTATTTT. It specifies CASSPRGLAGLSTETQYF.